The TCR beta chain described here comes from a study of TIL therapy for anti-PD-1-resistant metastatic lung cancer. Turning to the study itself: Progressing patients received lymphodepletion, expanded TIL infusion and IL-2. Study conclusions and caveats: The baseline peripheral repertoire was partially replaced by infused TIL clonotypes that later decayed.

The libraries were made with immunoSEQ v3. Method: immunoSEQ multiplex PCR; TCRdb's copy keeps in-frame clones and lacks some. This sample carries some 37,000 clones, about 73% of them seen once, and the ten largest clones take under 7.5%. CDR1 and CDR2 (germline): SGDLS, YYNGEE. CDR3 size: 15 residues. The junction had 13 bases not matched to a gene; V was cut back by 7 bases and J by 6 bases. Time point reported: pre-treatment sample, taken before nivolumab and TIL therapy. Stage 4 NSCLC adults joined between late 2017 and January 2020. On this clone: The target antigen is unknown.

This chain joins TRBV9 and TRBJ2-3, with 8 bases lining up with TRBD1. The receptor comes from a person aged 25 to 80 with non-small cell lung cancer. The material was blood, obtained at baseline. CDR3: CASSKGTGGADTQYF. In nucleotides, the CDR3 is TGTGCCAGCTCTAAGGGAACAGGGGGTGCCGATACGCAGTATTTT.